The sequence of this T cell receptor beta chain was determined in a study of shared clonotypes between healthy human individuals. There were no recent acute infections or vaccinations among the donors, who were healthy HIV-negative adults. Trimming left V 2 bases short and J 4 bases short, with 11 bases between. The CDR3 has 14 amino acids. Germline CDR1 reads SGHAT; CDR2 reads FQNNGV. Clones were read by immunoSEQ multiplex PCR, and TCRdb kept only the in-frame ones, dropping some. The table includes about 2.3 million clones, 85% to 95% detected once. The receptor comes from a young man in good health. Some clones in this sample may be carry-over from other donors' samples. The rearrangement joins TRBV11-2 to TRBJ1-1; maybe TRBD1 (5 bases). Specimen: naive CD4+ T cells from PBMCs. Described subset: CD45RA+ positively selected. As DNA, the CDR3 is TGTGCCAGCAGCTTACCCCCGGGGGGCACTGAAGCTTTCTTT. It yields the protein CASSLPPGGTEAFF. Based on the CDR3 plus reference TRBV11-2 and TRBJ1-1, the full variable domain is EAGVAQSPRYKIIEKRQSVAFWCNPISGHATLYWYQQILGQGPKLLIQFQNNGVVDDSQLPKDRFSAERLKGVDSTLKIQPAKLEDSAVYLCASSLPPGGTEAFFGQGTRLTVV.